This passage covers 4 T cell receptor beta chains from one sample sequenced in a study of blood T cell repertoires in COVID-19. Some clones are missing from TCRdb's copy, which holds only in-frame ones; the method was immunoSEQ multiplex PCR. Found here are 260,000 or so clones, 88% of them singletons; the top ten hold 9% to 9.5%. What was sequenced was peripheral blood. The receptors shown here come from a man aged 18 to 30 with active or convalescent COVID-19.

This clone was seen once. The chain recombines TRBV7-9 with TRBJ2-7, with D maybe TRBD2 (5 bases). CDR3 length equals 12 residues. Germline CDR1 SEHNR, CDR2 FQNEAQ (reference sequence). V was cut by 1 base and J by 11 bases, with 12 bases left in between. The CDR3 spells CASSLEGPEEYF. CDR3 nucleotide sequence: TGTGCCAGCAGCTTAGAAGGGCCGGAGGAGTACTTC. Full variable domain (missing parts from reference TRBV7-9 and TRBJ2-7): DTGVSQNPRHKITKRGQNVTFRCDPISEHNRLYWYRQTLGQGPEFLTYFQNEAQLEKSRLLSDRFSAERPKGSFSTLEIQRTEQGDSAMYLCASSLEGPEEYFGPGTRLTVT.

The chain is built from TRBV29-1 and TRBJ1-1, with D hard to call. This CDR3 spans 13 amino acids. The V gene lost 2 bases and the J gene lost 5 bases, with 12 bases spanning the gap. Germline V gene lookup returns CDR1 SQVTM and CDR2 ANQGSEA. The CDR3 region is CSVESLSSTEAFF. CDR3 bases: TGCAGCGTTGAATCGTTATCTTCGACTGAAGCTTTCTTT.

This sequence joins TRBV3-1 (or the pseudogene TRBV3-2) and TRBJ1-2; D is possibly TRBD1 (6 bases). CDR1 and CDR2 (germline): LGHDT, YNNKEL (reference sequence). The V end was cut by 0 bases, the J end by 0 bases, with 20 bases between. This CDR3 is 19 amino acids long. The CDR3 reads CASSQDLGGGDLANYGYTF. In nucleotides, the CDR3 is TGTGCCAGCAGCCAAGATTTAGGGGGAGGGGACCTAGCTAACTATGGCTACACCTTC.

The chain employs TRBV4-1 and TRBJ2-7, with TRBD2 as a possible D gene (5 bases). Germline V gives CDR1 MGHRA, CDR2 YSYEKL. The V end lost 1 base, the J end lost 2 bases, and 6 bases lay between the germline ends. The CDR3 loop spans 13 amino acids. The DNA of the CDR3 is TGCGCCAGCAGCCAAGGGGAGACCTACGAGCAGTACTTC. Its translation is CASSQGETYEQYF.